This TCR beta chain was profiled in a study of blood T cell repertoires in COVID-19. Authors' processing steps: How many nucleated cells were present was estimated from reference gene primer amplification. Only in-frame clones appear in the TCRdb table, and some are missing; sequencing was by immunoSEQ multiplex PCR. V and J calls plus clone size are reproduced from that table; the DNA served to infer D and trimming. Here the sample spans roughly 250,000 clones, 83% being singletons. Unmatched junction bases numbered 4, after V lost 4 bases and J lost 0 bases. Germline assignment: CDR1 SGHRS and CDR2 YFSETQ. The CDR3 covers 15 residues. During the 2 weeks before they entered the study, exposed participants had met someone with a PCR-confirmed or clinician-diagnosed COVID-19 case.

The genes are TRBV5-1 and TRBJ1-5; 7 bases align to TRBD1. This TCR came from a woman in her forties who had been exposed to COVID-19. The source material was PBMCs or T cells enriched from blood (not recorded which). The CDR3 reads CASSEGTVSNQPQHF. CDR3 nucleotide sequence: TGCGCCAGCAGCGAAGGGACAGTTAGCAATCAGCCCCAGCATTTT.